Presented here are 32 T cell receptor beta chains from one specimen sequenced in a study of cytomegalovirus exposure and HLA in healthy donors. Profiled with immunoSEQ multiplex PCR; TCRdb holds only in-frame clones, not every one. Seen here are some 140,000 clones, 70% to 90% observed once, and the top ten hold 5.5% to 7%. Input material: PBMCs. These receptors all come from a woman under 40 in good health and CMV-seropositive.

The CDR3 DNA reads as TGCAGCGTTGTTGTTTCGGCTAGCGGGAGCGCGGGGGCTGAGACCCAGTACTTC. It encodes CSVVVSASGSAGAETQYF. This chain links TRBV29-1 with TRBJ2-5, with 10 bases identical to TRBD2. The CDR3 spans 18 residues. The ends lost 4 bases at V and 5 bases at J; junction bases unmatched: 19. CDR1 SQVTM and CDR2 ANQGSEA come from the germline V gene. Full variable domain (outside the CDR3, taken from reference TRBV29-1 and TRBJ2-5): SAVISQKPSRDICQRGTSLTIQCQVDSQVTMMFWYRQQPGQSLTLIATANQGSEATYESGFVIDKFPISRPNLTFSTLTVSNMSPEDSSIYLCSVVVSASGSAGAETQYFGPGTRLLVL.

The V call is TRBV5-4, the J call TRBJ2-7, with 11 bases fitting TRBD2. This CDR3 spans 15 amino acids. Germline V gene data show CDR1 as SGHNT and CDR2 as YYREEE (reference sequence). The V gene end was trimmed by 5 bases and the J gene end by 0 bases; junction bases not matched to a gene: 4. The CDR3 coding sequence is TGTGCCAGCAGGCCCGGGACTAGCGGCTCCTACGAGCAGTACTTC. Translated, it gives CASRPGTSGSYEQYF.

The chain uses TRBV7-3 and TRBJ2-3; weak D call: TRBD1 (7 bases). The germline gives CDR1 SGHTA, CDR2 FQGTGA. V was shortened by 8 bases and J by 7 bases, with 22 bases between the two germline ends. The CDR3 contains 15 residues. The CDR3 reads CASLLPGGSGNTQYF. The CDR3 coding sequence is TGTGCCAGCCTTCTCCCAGGGGGGAGTGGAAATACGCAGTATTTT.

This clone was seen repeatedly, ten times or more. V and J are TRBV4-2 and TRBJ2-1, with a weak D call TRBD2 (5 bases). Germline V gives CDR1 LGHNA, CDR2 YNFKEQ. The germline V and J ends were trimmed by 0 bases and 7 bases, with 16 bases remaining between them. CDR3 length equals 16 residues. CDR3 loop: CASSQDLRGLRNEQFF. As DNA, the CDR3 is TGTGCCAGCAGCCAAGATTTACGGGGTCTACGGAATGAGCAGTTCTTC.

This chain connects TRBV5-6 to TRBJ2-5; 10 bases map to TRBD2. The CDR3 sequence is 15 residues long. The germline CDR1 and CDR2 sequences are SGHDT and YYEEEE. Trimming removed 3 bases from V and 5 bases from J; junction bases left unmatched: 7. CDR3 loop: CASSSRGSGGETQYF. CDR3 DNA sequence: TGTGCCAGCAGCTCTCGAGGTAGCGGGGGGGAGACCCAGTACTTC.

There are a few counts of this clone. The V gene is TRBV29-1, the J gene TRBJ1-2, with a tentative D call TRBD1 (5 bases). V lost 6 bases and J lost 8, with 19 bases in between. CDR3 length: 13 residues. The germline V gene has CDR1 SQVTM and CDR2 ANQGSEA. CDR3 sequence reads: CSVDTGFPMGYTF. The DNA for the CDR3 is TGCAGCGTCGATACAGGTTTTCCTATGGGCTACACCTTC.

V is TRBV28 and J is TRBJ2-1; a possible D gene is TRBD2 (6 bases). Germline V lookup: CDR1 MDHEN, CDR2 SYDVKM. This CDR3 is built from 11 residues. V lost 5 bases, J lost 13 bases, and 12 bases lay in between. DNA for the CDR3: TGTGCCAGCAGTGCTAGCGCCTCACAGTTCTTC. Amino acid sequence: CASSASASQFF.

V gene TRBV2 combines with J gene TRBJ2-3; 8 bases are shared with TRBD2. This CDR3 is built from 15 residues. Germline CDR1 SNHLY, CDR2 FYNNEI. V trimming: 2 bases; J trimming: 5 bases; junction bases outside the gene matches: 6. In nucleotides, the CDR3 is TGTGCCAGCAGTGAACGCCGGGGGGGGATAGATACGCAGTATTTT. It encodes CASSERRGGIDTQYF.

The chain carries TRBV4-2 and TRBJ2-2; 13 positions agree with TRBD2. The CDR3 has 18 residues. The V gene's germline CDR1 is LGHNA and CDR2 YNFKEQ. V lost 2 bases to trimming and J lost 4 bases; unmatched junction nucleotides: 7. The CDR3 loop is CASSQSTTSGGGTGELFF. Here the CDR3 DNA reads TGTGCCAGCAGCCAATCTACAACTAGCGGGGGGGGCACCGGGGAGCTGTTTTTT.

The chain has TRBV7-2 and TRBJ2-1, with 9 bases lining up with TRBD2. Germline loops: CDR1 SGHTA, CDR2 FQGNSA. The CDR3 spans 15 residues. Trimming took 4 bases from V and 9 from J; bases not matched to a gene: 10. The CDR3 bases are TGTGCCAGCAGCTCGCTCGCGGGGGGGGCCGGTGAGCAGTTCTTC. Amino acid sequence: CASSSLAGGAGEQFF.

This sequence joins TRBV28 and TRBJ2-7; possible D gene TRBD1, 5 bases. V lost 2 bases and J lost 5, with 10 bases in between. The CDR3 length is 13 residues. CDR1 is MDHEN, CDR2 SYDVKM, per germline. The DNA for the CDR3 is TGTGCCAGCAGTTTACAGGACACCCACGAGCAGTACTTC. Its translation is CASSLQDTHEQYF. Supplemented by reference TRBV28 and TRBJ2-7, the full variable domain reads DVKVTQSSRYLVKRTGEKVFLECVQDMDHENMFWYRQDPGLGLRLIYFSYDVKMKEKGDIPEGYSVSREKKERFSLILESASTNQTSMYLCASSLQDTHEQYFGPGTRLTVT.

This chain uses TRBV7-8 with TRBJ2-1; 9 nucleotides match TRBD2. Trimming took 5 bases from V and 6 from J; bases not matched to a gene: 8. Per germline, CDR1 SGHVS and CDR2 FQNEAQ. The CDR3 has 15 amino acids. DNA for the CDR3: TGTGCCAGCAGCCTTAGCGGGAGTTTGGGCAATGAGCAGTTCTTC. This translates into CASSLSGSLGNEQFF.

The J gene is TRBJ2-1, the V gene TRBV5-1, with 7 nucleotides matching TRBD2. V was clipped by 5 bases and J by 7 bases; unmatched bases: 9. This CDR3 region has 14 residues. CDR1 and CDR2 (germline): SGHRS, YFSETQ. The CDR3 nucleotides read TGCGCCAGCAGGGTATTGGCGGGGGTAAATGAGCAGTTCTTC. This codes for CASRVLAGVNEQFF.

The CDR3 DNA is TGTGCCAGCAGTGAATTTGGGGGGGTCAATGAGCAGTTCTTC. The encoded protein is CASSEFGGVNEQFF. This chain joins TRBV6-1 and TRBJ2-1; 7 nucleotides agree with TRBD2. The J segment lost 6 bases and the V segment lost 2 bases, leaving 4 bases of the junction unmatched. The CDR3 consists of 14 residues. CDR1 is MNHNS and CDR2 is SASEGT in the germline V gene.

The chain joins TRBV4-1 to TRBJ2-1, with D perhaps matching TRBD1 (5 bases). Per germline, CDR1 MGHRA and CDR2 YSYEKL. V dropped 1 base and J dropped 12 bases, with 16 bases sitting between them. The CDR3 is made up of 14 amino acids. Written as DNA, the CDR3 is TGCGCCAGCAGCCAAGCGTCTGGCCTAAGGGGGCAGTTCTTC. Protein sequence: CASSQASGLRGQFF.

The chain is built from TRBV6-5 and TRBJ2-7, with 12 bases identical to TRBD2. The V segment lost 5 bases and the J segment 0 bases; nucleotides outside the gene matches: 2. The germline CDR1 and CDR2 sequences are MNHEY and SVGAGI. The CDR3 extends over 15 amino acids. In nucleotides, the CDR3 is TGTGCCAGCAGTCCGACTAGCGGGAGCTCCTACGAGCAGTACTTC. Amino acid sequence: CASSPTSGSSYEQYF.

The chain joins TRBV2 to TRBJ2-7; 8 nucleotides line up with TRBD1. Per germline, CDR1 SNHLY and CDR2 FYNNEI. The CDR3 has 13 residues. Losses at the gene ends were 4 bases for V and 6 bases for J; bases not matched to a gene: 5. CDR3 DNA: TGTGCCAGCAGTGCGGAGGACAGGGCCGAGCAGTACTTC. Protein: CASSAEDRAEQYF.

The rearrangement links TRBV19 to TRBJ2-2; 8 bases align to TRBD2. The CDR3 extends over 15 amino acids. V lost 5 bases and J lost 4; bases outside the gene matches: 6. The germline CDR1 and CDR2 sequences are LNHDA and SQIVND (reference sequence). In DNA, the CDR3 is TGTGCCAGTAGTCCCGGGGGGGCGCGCACCGGGGAGCTGTTTTTT. It codes for CASSPGGARTGELFF.

To note about this clone: Other DNA variants within this sample encode the same CDR3. This rearrangement joins TRBV29-1 to TRBJ2-7; D is perhaps TRBD1 (6 bases). The V and J ends lost 4 bases and 1 base respectively, with 8 bases between them. This CDR3 has 12 amino acids. Germline lookup yields CDR1 SQVTM and CDR2 ANQGSEA. The CDR3 DNA is TGCAGCGTTGCTACAGGGTCCTACGAGCAGTACTTC. This codes for CSVATGSYEQYF.

The chain uses TRBV15 and TRBJ2-5; D possibly corresponds to TRBD2 (7 bases). Germline CDR1 reads LNHNV; CDR2 reads YYDKDF (reference sequence). The CDR3 length is 15 residues. V lost 3 bases to trimming and J lost 5 bases, with 16 bases between them. This chain's CDR3 is CATSRDSGRGETQYF. CDR3 bases: TGTGCCACCAGCAGGGACAGCGGGCGGGGGGAGACCCAGTACTTC.

The chain links TRBV10-2 to TRBJ2-3, with a possible D match to TRBD2 (6 bases). CDR3 size: 14 residues. The germline V gene has CDR1 WSHSY and CDR2 SAAADI. The CDR3 region is CATLAGSSTDTQYF. The CDR3 nucleotides are TGCGCAACGTTGGCGGGGTCTAGCACAGATACGCAGTATTTT.

In this sample, this clone turned up once. This chain links TRBV28 with TRBJ1-1; 7 positions agree with TRBD1. The V segment lost 3 bases and the J segment 4 bases; nucleotides outside the gene matches: 8. The CDR3 runs 15 residues. Germline values: CDR1 MDHEN, CDR2 SYDVKM. CDR3 DNA sequence: TGTGCCAGCAGTTTGGGGTACAGGGGTAGCACTGAAGCTTTCTTT. It is translated as CASSLGYRGSTEAFF.

The chain links TRBV6-1 to TRBJ1-4, with a weak D call TRBD1 (6 bases). The CDR3 has 15 amino acids. The V end lost 6 bases, the J end lost 8 bases, and 19 bases lay between the germline ends. Germline CDR1 is MNHNS and CDR2 is SASEGT. The CDR3 reads CASSWAEQGGEKLFF. CDR3 coding DNA: TGTGCCAGCAGCTGGGCCGAACAGGGAGGGGAAAAACTGTTTTTT.

The gene calls are TRBV29-1 and TRBJ1-1, with TRBD1 matching 7 bases. V trimming: 7 bases; J trimming: 4 bases; junction bases outside the gene matches: 12. In germline, CDR1 is SQVTM, CDR2 ANQGSEA. The CDR3 has 14 residues. CDR3 sequence: CSAAFDRDATEAFF. The CDR3 DNA reads TGCAGCGCTGCCTTTGACAGGGACGCCACTGAAGCTTTCTTT.

V gene TRBV6-1 combines with J gene TRBJ2-1, with a possible D match to TRBD2 (6 bases). CDR1 and CDR2 (germline): MNHNS, SASEGT. Trimming shortened V by 4 bases and J by 13 bases, and 20 bases separated the two germline ends. The length of the CDR3 is 14 residues. CDR3 region: CASSGGTPVGNQFF. Written as DNA, the CDR3 is TGTGCCAGCAGTGGAGGGACTCCTGTCGGGAATCAGTTCTTC.

This clone occurred a few times. This chain joins TRBV11-2 and TRBJ1-2; a weak D match, TRBD1 (6 bases). Trimming removed 5 bases at V and 0 bases at J, with 10 bases between. Germline V gives CDR1 SGHAT, CDR2 FQNNGV. The CDR3 totals 14 residues. CDR3 protein: CASSLQGTNYGYTF. CDR3 sequence (DNA): TGTGCCAGCAGCCTACAGGGAACTAACTATGGCTACACCTTC.

The chain joins TRBV5-1 to TRBJ2-7; the match to TRBD2 covers 11 bases. The germline CDR1 and CDR2 sequences are SGHRS and YFSETQ. This CDR3 is built from 15 residues. The trim removed 4 bases at V and 3 bases at J, leaving 6 bases unmatched. In DNA, the CDR3 is TGCGCCAGCAGCACCTCTAGCGGGGGGAGCTACGAGCAGTACTTC. Translation: CASSTSSGGSYEQYF.

The CDR3 loop reads CASSLVPNTEAFF. CDR3 coding DNA: TGTGCCAGCTCACTCGTCCCGAACACTGAAGCTTTCTTT. V gene TRBV18 combines with J gene TRBJ1-1; D gene ambiguous. The germline gives CDR1 KGHSH, CDR2 LQKENI. The length of the CDR3 is 13 residues. V was pared by 4 bases and J by 1 base, with 7 bases between. Full variable domain (rest looked up from reference TRBV18 and TRBJ1-1): NAGVMQNPRHLVRRRGQEARLRCSPMKGHSHVYWYRQLPEEGLKFMVYLQKENIIDESGMPKERFSAEFPKEGPSILRIQQVVRGDSAAYFCASSLVPNTEAFFGQGTRLTVV.

The chain has TRBV2 and TRBJ2-7; no firm D call. CDR1 and CDR2 from the germline V gene are SNHLY and FYNNEI. Trimming removed 5 bases from V and 4 bases from J, with 12 bases in between. The length of the CDR3 is 13 residues. Here the CDR3 reads CASSNPSQYEQYF. CDR3 DNA: TGTGCCAGCAGTAACCCCTCTCAGTACGAGCAGTACTTC. Together with reference TRBV2 and TRBJ2-7, the CDR3 gives the full variable domain: EPEVTQTPSHQVTQMGQEVILRCVPISNHLYFYWYRQILGQKVEFLVSFYNNEISEKSEIFDDQFSVERPDGSNFTLKIRSTKLEDSAMYFCASSNPSQYEQYFGPGTRLTVT.

The chain couples TRBV7-2 to TRBJ2-2; weak D call: TRBD2 (6 bases). Trimming cost V 2 bases and J 5 bases, with 9 bases left between them. This CDR3 contains 14 residues. Germline V gene sequence: CDR1 SGHTA, CDR2 FQGNSA. The CDR3, as DNA: TGTGCCAGCAGCTTATTCGGGAGAACCGGGGAGCTGTTTTTT. Translated, it gives CASSLFGRTGELFF.

CDR3 bases: TGTGCCAGCAGCTACAAAGGACAGAGCTCCTACGAGCAGTACTTC. Amino acids: CASSYKGQSSYEQYF. The chain has TRBV7-9 and TRBJ2-7; tentatively, D is TRBD1 (6 bases). The CDR3 has 15 amino acids. V lost 4 bases, J lost 0 bases, and 13 bases lay in between. Germline V gene sequence: CDR1 SEHNR, CDR2 FQNEAQ (reference sequence).

This clone was detected only a few times. The V call is TRBV5-1, the J call TRBJ1-2, with TRBD1 as a possible D gene (6 bases). Trimming removed 6 bases at V and 5 bases at J, with 14 bases between. Germline CDR1 SGHRS, CDR2 YFSETQ. The CDR3 length is 13 residues. The CDR3 bases are TGCGCCAGCACGGAAGGGGGAGTATATGGCTACACCTTC. It codes for CASTEGGVYGYTF.